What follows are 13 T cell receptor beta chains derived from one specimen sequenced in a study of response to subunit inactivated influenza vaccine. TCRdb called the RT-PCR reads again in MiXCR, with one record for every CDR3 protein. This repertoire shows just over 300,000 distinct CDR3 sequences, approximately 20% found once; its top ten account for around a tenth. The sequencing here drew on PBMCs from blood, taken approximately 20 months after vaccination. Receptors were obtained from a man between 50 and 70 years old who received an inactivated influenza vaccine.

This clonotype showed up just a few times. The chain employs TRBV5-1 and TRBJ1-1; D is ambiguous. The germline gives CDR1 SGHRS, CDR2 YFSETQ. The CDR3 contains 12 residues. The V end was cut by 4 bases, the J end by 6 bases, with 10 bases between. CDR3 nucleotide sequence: TGCGCCAGCAGCGGGGTAGAGGCTGAAGCTTTCTTT. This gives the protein CASSGVEAEAFF.

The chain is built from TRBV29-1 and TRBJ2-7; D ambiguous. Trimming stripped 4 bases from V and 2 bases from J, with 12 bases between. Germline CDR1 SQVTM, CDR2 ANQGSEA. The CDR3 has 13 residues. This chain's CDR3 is CSVVSPRAYEQYF. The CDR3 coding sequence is TGCAGCGTTGTCAGTCCTCGAGCCTACGAGCAGTACTTC.

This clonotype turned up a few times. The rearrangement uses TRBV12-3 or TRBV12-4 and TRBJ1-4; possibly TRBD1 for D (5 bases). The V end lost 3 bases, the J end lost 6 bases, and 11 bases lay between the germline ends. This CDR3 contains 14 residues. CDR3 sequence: CASSLQGVDEKLFF. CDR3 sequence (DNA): TGTGCCAGCAGTTTGCAGGGAGTGGATGAAAAACTGTTTTTT.

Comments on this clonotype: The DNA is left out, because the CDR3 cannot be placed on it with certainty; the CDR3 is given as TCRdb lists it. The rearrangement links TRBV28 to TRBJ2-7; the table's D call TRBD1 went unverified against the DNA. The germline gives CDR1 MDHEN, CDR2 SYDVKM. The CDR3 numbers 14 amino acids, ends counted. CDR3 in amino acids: CASSSSGVRDEQYF.

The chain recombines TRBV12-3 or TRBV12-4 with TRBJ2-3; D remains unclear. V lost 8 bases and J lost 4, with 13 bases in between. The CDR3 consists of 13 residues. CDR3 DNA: TGTGCCAGCTGTAAGAGACGGGCAGATACGCAGTATTTT. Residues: CASCKRRADTQYF.

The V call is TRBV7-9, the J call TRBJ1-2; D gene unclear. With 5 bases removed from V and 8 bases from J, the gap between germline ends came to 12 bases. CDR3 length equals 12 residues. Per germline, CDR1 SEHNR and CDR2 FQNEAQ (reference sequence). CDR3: CASSPLQRGYTF. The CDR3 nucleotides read TGTGCCAGCAGCCCCCTCCAACGGGGCTACACCTTC.

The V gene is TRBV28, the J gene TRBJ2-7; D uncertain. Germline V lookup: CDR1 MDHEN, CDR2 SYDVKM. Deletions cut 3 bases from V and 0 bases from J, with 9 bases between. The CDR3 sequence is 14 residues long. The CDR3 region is CASSFGWSSYEQYF. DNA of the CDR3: TGTGCCAGCAGTTTTGGGTGGAGCTCCTACGAGCAGTACTTC.

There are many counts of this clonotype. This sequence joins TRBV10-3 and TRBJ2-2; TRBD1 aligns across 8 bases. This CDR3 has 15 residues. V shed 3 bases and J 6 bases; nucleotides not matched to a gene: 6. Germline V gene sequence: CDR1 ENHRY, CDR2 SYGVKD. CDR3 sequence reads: CAISDPGQVAGELFF. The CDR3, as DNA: TGTGCCATCAGTGACCCGGGACAGGTCGCCGGGGAGCTGTTTTTT.

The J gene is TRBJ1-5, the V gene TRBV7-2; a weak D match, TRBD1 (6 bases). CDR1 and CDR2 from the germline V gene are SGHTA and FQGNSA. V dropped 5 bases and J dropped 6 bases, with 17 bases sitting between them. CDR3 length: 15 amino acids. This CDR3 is CASSPSRGGGQPQHF. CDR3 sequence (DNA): TGTGCCAGCAGCCCGTCCAGGGGCGGGGGTCAGCCCCAGCATTTT.

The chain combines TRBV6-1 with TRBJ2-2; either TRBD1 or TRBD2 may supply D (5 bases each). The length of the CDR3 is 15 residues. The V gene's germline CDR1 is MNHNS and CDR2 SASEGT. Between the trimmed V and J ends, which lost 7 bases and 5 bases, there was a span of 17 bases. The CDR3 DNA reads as TGTGCCAGCACCAAAGATGGGGGTGGGACCGGGGAGCTGTTTTTT. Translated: CASTKDGGGTGELFF.

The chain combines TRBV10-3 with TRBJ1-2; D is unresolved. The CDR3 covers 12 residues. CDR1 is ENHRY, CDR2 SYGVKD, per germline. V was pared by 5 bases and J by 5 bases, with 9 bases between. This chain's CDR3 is CAISSVAYGYTF. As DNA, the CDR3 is TGTGCCATCAGTAGTGTTGCTTATGGCTACACCTTC.

The CDR3 reads CASRIGQGRTEAFF. CDR3 coding DNA: TGTGCCAGCAGGATTGGACAGGGTAGGACTGAAGCTTTCTTT. The chain uses TRBV28 and TRBJ1-1; 8 bases fit TRBD1. Germline CDR1 and CDR2: MDHEN and SYDVKM. There are 14 residues in the CDR3. The J segment lost 5 bases and the V segment lost 6 bases, leaving 8 bases of the junction unmatched.

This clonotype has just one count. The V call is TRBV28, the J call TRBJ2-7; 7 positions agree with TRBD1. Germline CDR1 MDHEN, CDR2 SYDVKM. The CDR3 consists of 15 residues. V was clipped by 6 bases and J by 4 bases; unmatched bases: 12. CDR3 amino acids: CASRRTGTVSYEQYF. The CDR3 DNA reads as TGTGCCAGCAGACGGACCGGGACAGTCTCTTACGAGCAGTACTTC.